This entry lists 21 T cell receptor beta chains sequenced from one sample in a study of T cell responses to AZD1222 COVID-19 vaccine. Libraries were prepared by immunoSEQ multiplex PCR; TCRdb keeps only in-frame clonotypes and omits some of them. Of roughly 150,000 clones listed, 80% to 90% are singletons. The source was peripheral blood, collected after recovery from COVID-19. These receptor sequences come from an adult who had recovered from COVID-19.

This chain joins TRBV3-1 (or the pseudogene TRBV3-2) and TRBJ2-7; D possibly corresponds to TRBD2 (7 bases). Germline V gene lookup returns CDR1 LGHDT and CDR2 YNNKEL (reference sequence). The germline V and J ends were trimmed by 4 bases and 5 bases, with 12 bases remaining between them. The CDR3 loop spans 13 amino acids. CDR3 loop: CASSRGGANEQYF. In nucleotides, the CDR3 is TGTGCCAGCAGCCGAGGGGGGGCGAACGAGCAGTACTTC.

V usage is TRBV7-2 and J usage is TRBJ2-3, with D perhaps TRBD1 (5 bases). CDR1 and CDR2 (germline): SGHTA, FQGNSA. CDR3 length equals 16 residues. The ends were cut back, 3 bases at V and 2 bases at J, with 15 bases in the middle. The CDR3 nucleotides read TGTGCCAGCAGCTTCCGTGCTGACAGTTTCACAGATACGCAGTATTTT. Protein sequence: CASSFRADSFTDTQYF.

The V call is TRBV3-1 (or the pseudogene TRBV3-2), the J call TRBJ1-1, with no clear D. V gave up 3 bases and J gave up 5 bases, with 19 bases separating them. The CDR3 sequence is 16 residues long. Per germline, CDR1 LGHDT and CDR2 YNNKEL (reference sequence). The CDR3, as DNA: TGTGCCAGCAGCCAGGACTACCGGCGGGGTGGAACTGAAGCTTTCTTT. Amino acid sequence: CASSQDYRRGGTEAFF.

CDR3 sequence (DNA): TGTGCCACCAGTCGGGACGGAGGGCCCCTGGGACAGCATTTT. Amino acids: CATSRDGGPLGQHF. This sequence joins TRBV24-1 and TRBJ1-5; perhaps TRBD1 as D (5 bases). This CDR3 spans 14 amino acids. V was clipped by 6 bases and J by 13 bases, with 21 bases between them. Germline values: CDR1 KGHDR, CDR2 SFDVKD.

This clone occurred once. The J gene is TRBJ2-1, the V gene TRBV20-1; unclear D gene. Trimming stripped 3 bases from V and 8 bases from J, with 8 bases between. Germline V gives CDR1 DFQATT, CDR2 SNEGSKA (reference sequence). The CDR3 is 11 amino acids. The CDR3 DNA is TGCAGTGCTAGTTCCCCGGATGAGCAGTTCTTC. It yields the protein CSASSPDEQFF.

Comments on this clone: Other DNA sequences in the sample encode the same CDR3. The chain recombines TRBV7-2 with TRBJ2-5, with a weak D call TRBD2 (6 bases). Trimming took 1 base from V and 4 from J, leaving 10 bases between them. The CDR3 is 14 residues long. Germline V gene data show CDR1 as SGHTA and CDR2 as FQGNSA. The CDR3 sequence is CASSLVRGLETQYF. CDR3 DNA sequence: TGTGCCAGCAGCTTAGTGCGGGGTTTAGAGACCCAGTACTTC.

Notes on this clone: This sample includes further DNA sequences coding for the same CDR3. The J gene is TRBJ1-3, the V gene TRBV9, with D possibly matching TRBD1 (5 bases). In germline, CDR1 is SGDLS, CDR2 YYNGEE. The V end lost 1 base, the J end lost 0 bases, and 8 bases lay between the germline ends. The length of the CDR3 is 15 residues. The chain's CDR3 is CASSVQGGSGNTIYF. The CDR3 bases are TGTGCCAGCAGCGTACAGGGAGGCTCTGGAAACACCATATATTTT.

The chain combines TRBV5-1 with TRBJ2-2; 7 positions agree with TRBD1. The ends lost 0 bases at V and 6 bases at J; junction bases unmatched: 5. Germline loops: CDR1 SGHRS, CDR2 YFSETQ. The length of the CDR3 is 15 residues. The CDR3 protein is CASSLVGGASGELFF. CDR3 DNA sequence: TGCGCCAGCAGCTTGGTAGGGGGCGCGTCCGGGGAGCTGTTTTTT.

The gene calls are TRBV10-1 and TRBJ1-2, with D possibly matching TRBD1 (5 bases). The CDR3 is made up of 11 amino acids. V was pared by 11 bases and J by 5 bases, with 12 bases between. Per germline, CDR1 WNHNN and CDR2 SYGVQD (reference sequence). CDR3 nucleotide sequence: TGCGCCCCCAAGGAGGGGTATGGCTACACCTTC. Translation gives CAPKEGYGYTF.

The chain joins TRBV23-1 to TRBJ2-1; TRBD2 matches 10 bases. TRBV23-1 is an open reading frame, and its role is uncertain. This CDR3 region has 20 residues. J gave up 7 bases and V 0 bases, and 18 bases lay outside the gene matches. The CDR3 loop is CASSQSIGTSVYYVRNEQFF. The DNA for the CDR3 is TGCGCCAGCAGTCAATCGATAGGGACTAGCGTATATTATGTGAGAAATGAGCAGTTCTTC.

The chain carries TRBV3-1 (or the pseudogene TRBV3-2) and TRBJ1-6; D is unresolved. Germline V lookup: CDR1 LGHDT, CDR2 YNNKEL (reference sequence). This CDR3 spans 13 amino acids. With 7 bases removed from V and 6 bases from J, the gap between germline ends came to 10 bases. The CDR3 region has the DNA TGTGCCAGCACCGGAATGGGTAATTCACCCCTCCACTTT. This sequence encodes CASTGMGNSPLHF.

This sequence joins TRBV7-3 and TRBJ2-2, with 10 bases identical to TRBD2. The CDR3 length is 16 residues. The V gene's germline CDR1 is SGHTA and CDR2 FQGTGA. The J segment lost 4 bases and the V segment lost 5 bases, leaving 7 bases of the junction unmatched. The CDR3 is CASSPSGRARTGELFF. CDR3 in DNA: TGTGCCAGCAGCCCCAGCGGGAGGGCCCGCACCGGGGAGCTGTTTTTT.

This clone has just one count. The V call is TRBV5-1, the J call TRBJ2-6, with D perhaps given as TRBD1 or TRBD2 (5 bases each). Trimming shortened V by 4 bases and J by 2 bases, and 16 bases separated the two germline ends. Germline CDR1 is SGHRS and CDR2 is YFSETQ. CDR3 size: 17 residues. CDR3 nucleotide sequence: TGCGCCAGCAGCCGCGTTCAGATGGGGGCTGGGGCCAACGTCCTGACTTTC. It codes for CASSRVQMGAGANVLTF.

This clone was detected a few times. The genes are TRBV2 and TRBJ2-7, with D tentatively TRBD1 (5 bases). Germline lookup yields CDR1 SNHLY and CDR2 FYNNEI. V was trimmed by 2 bases and J by 5 bases, leaving 7 bases between them. The length of the CDR3 is 12 residues. CDR3 in amino acids: CASSEQGNEQYF. The CDR3, as DNA: TGTGCCAGCAGTGAACAGGGTAACGAGCAGTACTTC.

The V call is TRBV27, the J call TRBJ2-5; TRBD2 matches 10 bases. Germline V gives CDR1 MNHEY, CDR2 SMNVEV (reference sequence). J was trimmed by 3 bases and V by 4 bases; bases with no gene match: 5. The CDR3 loop spans 15 amino acids. The CDR3, as DNA: TGTGCCAGCAGTTGGGGACTAGCGTACAAAGAGACCCAGTACTTC. Residues: CASSWGLAYKETQYF.

V gene TRBV25-1 combines with J gene TRBJ1-2; no definite D call. The CDR3 length is 13 residues. The germline V gene has CDR1 MGHDK and CDR2 SYGVNS. Trimming shortened V by 1 base and J by 4 bases, and 7 bases separated the two germline ends. CDR3 sequence reads: CASSESRIYGYTF. CDR3 in DNA: TGTGCCAGCAGTGAATCCAGGATCTATGGCTACACCTTC.

Only one count was recorded for this clone. The CDR3 coding sequence is TGCAGCGTTGAAGAGAACAGGGTAGGAGGCTACACCTTC. Its translation: CSVEENRVGGYTF. The genes are TRBV29-1 and TRBJ1-2, with D maybe TRBD1 (6 bases). The V end was cut by 0 bases, the J end by 8 bases, with 13 bases between. In germline, CDR1 is SQVTM, CDR2 ANQGSEA. The CDR3 totals 13 residues.

The CDR3 DNA reads as TGCGCCAGCAGCCCGCAACCTACTAGCACAGATACGCAGTATTTT. It yields the protein CASSPQPTSTDTQYF. The rearrangement links TRBV5-1 to TRBJ2-3; no firm D call. The CDR3 covers 15 residues. The V gene lost 4 bases and the J gene lost 0 bases, with 12 bases spanning the gap. Germline loops: CDR1 SGHRS, CDR2 YFSETQ.

V and J are TRBV4-2 and TRBJ2-5, with 12 bases that match TRBD2. Germline-derived CDR1 and CDR2 are LGHNA and YNFKEQ. J gave up 3 bases and V 4 bases, and 9 bases lay outside the gene matches. The CDR3 loop spans 17 amino acids. The CDR3 sequence: CASSRFVLAGGEETQYF. For the CDR3, the DNA is TGTGCCAGCAGCCGGTTCGTTCTAGCGGGGGGGGAAGAGACCCAGTACTTC.

V usage is TRBV6-5 and J usage is TRBJ2-7; D not certain. The CDR3 length is 13 residues. With 2 bases removed from V and 3 bases from J, the gap between germline ends came to 8 bases. Germline-derived CDR1 and CDR2 are MNHEY and SVGAGI. Written as DNA, the CDR3 is TGTGCCAGCAGTTACCTTCTTAGCTACGAGCAGTACTTC. It is translated as CASSYLLSYEQYF.

V gene TRBV19 combines with J gene TRBJ2-2; 8 nucleotides match TRBD1. CDR1 LNHDA and CDR2 SQIVND come from the germline V gene (reference sequence). This CDR3 comprises 15 residues. Trimming at V came to 5 bases and at J to 5 bases, leaving 7 bases not matched to a gene. This CDR3 reads CASSVDRVGTGELFF. CDR3 DNA: TGTGCCAGTAGTGTGGACAGGGTAGGAACCGGGGAGCTGTTTTTT.